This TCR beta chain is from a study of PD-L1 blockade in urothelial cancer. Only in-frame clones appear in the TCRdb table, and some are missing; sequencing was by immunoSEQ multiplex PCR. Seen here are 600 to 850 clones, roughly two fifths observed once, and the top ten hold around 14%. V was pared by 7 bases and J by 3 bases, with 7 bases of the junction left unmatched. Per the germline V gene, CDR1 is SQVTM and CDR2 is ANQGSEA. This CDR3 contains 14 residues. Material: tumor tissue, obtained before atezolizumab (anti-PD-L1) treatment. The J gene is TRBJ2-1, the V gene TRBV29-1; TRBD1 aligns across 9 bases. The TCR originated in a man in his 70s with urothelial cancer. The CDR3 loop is CSAPRQGGYNEQFF. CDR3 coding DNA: TGCAGCGCCCCTCGACAGGGGGGCTACAATGAGCAGTTCTTC.